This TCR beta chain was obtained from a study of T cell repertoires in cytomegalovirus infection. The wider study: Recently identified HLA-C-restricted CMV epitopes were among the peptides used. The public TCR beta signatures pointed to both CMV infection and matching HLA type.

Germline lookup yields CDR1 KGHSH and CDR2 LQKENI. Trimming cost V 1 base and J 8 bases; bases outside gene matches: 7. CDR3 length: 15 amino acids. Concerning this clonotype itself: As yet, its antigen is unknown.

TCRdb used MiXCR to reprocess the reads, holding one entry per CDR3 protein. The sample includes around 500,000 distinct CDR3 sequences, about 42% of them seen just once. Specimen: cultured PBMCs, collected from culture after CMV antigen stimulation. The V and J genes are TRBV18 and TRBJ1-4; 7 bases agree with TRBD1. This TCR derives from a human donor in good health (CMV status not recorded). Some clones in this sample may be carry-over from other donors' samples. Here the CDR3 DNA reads TGTGCCAGCTCACCACGGGCAGAGACAGGGGAAAAACTGTTTTTT. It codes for CASSPRAETGEKLFF.